The 23 T cell receptor beta chains given below trace back to one sample, sequenced in a study of blood T cells in healthy people across ages. Primers used in a second PCR of about 7 to 12 cycles were a sample-barcoded 5' primer and a J-beta primer mix. TCRdb redid the calling of the 5' RACE reads with MiXCR, one entry per CDR3 protein. The sample comprises around 790,000 distinct CDR3 sequences, approximately 48% of which are singletons, and roughly 19% rests with the top ten. Specimen: blood. These receptors were obtained from a man in his sixties in good health.

The chain carries TRBV28 and TRBJ2-2; D might be TRBD2 (5 bases). Trimming took off 5 bases at V and 10 bases at J, with 23 bases between the two ends. Germline V gene data show CDR1 as MDHEN and CDR2 as SYDVKM. This CDR3 comprises 16 residues. The CDR3 DNA reads as TGTGCCAGCAGTAAAATCAAACAAGGAGGTTTCAAGGAGCTGTTTTTT. Residues: CASSKIKQGGFKELFF.

V usage is TRBV7-2 and J usage is TRBJ2-5, with a possible D match to TRBD2 (6 bases). Germline V CDR1 and CDR2: SGHTA, FQGNSA. Trimming pared 7 bases from V and 5 bases from J, leaving 17 bases between. This CDR3 contains 14 residues. The CDR3 protein is CASKPRGSGETQYF. The CDR3 coding sequence is TGTGCCAGCAAACCACGGGGGTCAGGGGAGACCCAGTACTTC.

The sample holds one count of this clonotype. J is TRBJ2-3 and V is TRBV29-1; 11 bases agree with TRBD1. Germline CDR1 and CDR2: SQVTM and ANQGSEA. J gave up 5 bases and V 6 bases, and 10 bases lay outside the gene matches. The CDR3 sequence is 15 residues long. Here the CDR3 reads CSVEKGQGVGDTQYF. The CDR3 nucleotides are TGCAGCGTCGAAAAGGGACAGGGGGTTGGAGATACGCAGTATTTT.

This clonotype has only a few counts. The V call is TRBV7-9, the J call TRBJ2-3; D assignment may be TRBD1 or TRBD2 (5 bases each). Germline V gene lookup returns CDR1 SEHNR and CDR2 FQNEAQ (reference sequence). Trimming cost V 1 base and J 0 bases, with 11 bases left between them. CDR3 length: 16 residues. CDR3 DNA sequence: TGTGCCAGCAGCTTAGAGGGGAGATCTAGCACAGATACGCAGTATTTT. Residues: CASSLEGRSSTDTQYF.

This clonotype has more than one count but fewer than ten. V is TRBV18 and J is TRBJ2-5, with a tentative D call TRBD2 (6 bases). The J call may be faulty, since TRBJ2-7 better matches the DNA end. Germline V lookup: CDR1 KGHSH, CDR2 LQKENI. This CDR3 spans 14 amino acids. As DNA, the CDR3 is TGTGCCAGCTCACCCGGGAGAACTTACTACGAGCAGTACTTC. It encodes CASSPGRTYYEQYF.

V and J are TRBV6-2 or TRBV6-3 and TRBJ1-2; D not resolved. The length of the CDR3 is 15 residues. Per germline, CDR1 MNHEY and CDR2 SVGEGT. V gave up 6 bases and J gave up 0 bases, with 14 bases separating them. CDR3 sequence: CASRRGWEANYGYTF. The CDR3 DNA reads TGTGCCAGCAGACGCGGCTGGGAAGCTAACTATGGCTACACCTTC.

The chain uses TRBV5-1 and TRBJ2-7; the D is unclear. Germline V CDR1 and CDR2: SGHRS, YFSETQ. The CDR3 covers 15 residues. Trimming took 3 bases from V and 3 from J, leaving 16 bases between them. The CDR3 sequence: CASSSWVTNLYEQYF. For the CDR3, the DNA is TGCGCCAGCAGCTCCTGGGTCACCAATCTCTACGAGCAGTACTTC.

This sequence joins TRBV6-6 and TRBJ2-2; 8 bases match TRBD1. V was clipped by 4 bases and J by 5 bases; unmatched bases: 3. The CDR3 is 14 amino acids. Germline V CDR1 and CDR2: MNHNY, SVGAGI (reference sequence). The CDR3 sequence is CASSWGQATGELFF. CDR3 DNA sequence: TGTGCCAGCAGTTGGGGACAGGCGACCGGGGAGCTGTTTTTT.

The chain uses TRBV20-1 and TRBJ2-1; 12 bases match TRBD2. V dropped 6 bases and J dropped 7; count of bases not matched to a gene: 37. This CDR3 is 24 amino acids long. Germline V CDR1 and CDR2: DFQATT, SNEGSKA (reference sequence). This chain's CDR3 is CSALLQSRLAGANTLHGGLNEQFF. The CDR3, as DNA: TGCAGTGCCCTCCTTCAGTCCCGACTAGCGGGGGCCAATACGCTACACGGGGGTTTGAATGAGCAGTTCTTC.

Here the CDR3 reads CATSRDPRQGWGTF. DNA of the CDR3: TGTGCCACCAGCAGAGATCCGAGACAGGGTTGGGGCACCTTC. This rearrangement joins TRBV15 to TRBJ1-2, with TRBD1 matching 7 bases. The CDR3 has 14 residues. Germline V gives CDR1 LNHNV, CDR2 YYDKDF (reference sequence). V shed 0 bases and J 13 bases; nucleotides not matched to a gene: 11.

The chain employs TRBV18 and TRBJ2-7; D is uncertain. The germline V and J ends were trimmed by 3 bases and 6 bases, with 9 bases remaining between them. This CDR3 comprises 12 residues. CDR1 and CDR2 (germline): KGHSH, LQKENI. The DNA of the CDR3 is TGTGCCAGCTCACCGTATGGTGGCGAGCAGTACTTC. This codes for CASSPYGGEQYF.

The chain joins TRBV7-2 to TRBJ1-5; D is unresolved. CDR3 size: 13 residues. Germline V gene sequence: CDR1 SGHTA, CDR2 FQGNSA. The V end was cut by 5 bases, the J end by 4 bases, with 9 bases between. The CDR3 reads CASSVSRNQPQHF. CDR3 sequence (DNA): TGTGCCAGCAGCGTATCGAGGAATCAGCCCCAGCATTTT.

This clonotype was seen a few times. The chain has TRBV7-3 and TRBJ1-6, with D unresolved. Germline CDR1 SGHTA, CDR2 FQGTGA. V lost 6 bases to trimming and J lost 8 bases, with 14 bases between them. The CDR3 runs 14 residues. The CDR3 spells CASRLSEVDSPLHF. CDR3 nucleotides: TGTGCCAGCAGGCTTAGCGAGGTTGATTCACCCCTCCACTTT.

This clonotype appeared a single time. At one of its ends the junction is not consistent with the germline gene, which may arise from a read error. CDR3 residues: CVSSSRAGTTLHTF. The CDR3 bases are TGTGTCAGCAGTTCGAGGGCCGGGACAACTCTCCACACCTTC. The V and J genes are TRBV12-3 or TRBV12-4 and TRBJ1-2; possibly TRBD1 for D (6 bases). The length of the CDR3 is 14 residues.

This clonotype was detected a few times. The CDR3 sequence: CASSLLGPGANVLTF. The CDR3 DNA sequence: TGTGCCAGCAGTTTACTCGGACCTGGGGCCAACGTCCTGACTTTC. J is TRBJ2-6 and V is TRBV27; D gene uncertain. With 2 bases removed from V and 2 bases from J, the gap between germline ends came to 7 bases. Per the germline V gene, CDR1 is MNHEY and CDR2 is SMNVEV (reference sequence). This CDR3 comprises 15 residues.

This clonotype was seen a handful of times. The chain employs TRBV13 and TRBJ2-1; D perhaps matches TRBD2 (5 bases). The CDR3 has 14 amino acids. Germline CDR1 PRHDT, CDR2 FYEKMQ (reference sequence). Trimming took off 0 bases at V and 4 bases at J, with 7 bases between the two ends. CDR3 DNA sequence: TGTGCCAGCAGCTTAGGCCGGAGGTACAATGAGCAGTTCTTC. Translation gives CASSLGRRYNEQFF.

The chain joins TRBV3-1 to TRBJ1-2, with a weak D call TRBD1 (5 bases). V was pared by 4 bases and J by 6 bases, with 12 bases between. This CDR3 has 13 amino acids. The germline V gene encodes CDR1 LGHDT and CDR2 YNNKEL (reference sequence). CDR3 nucleotide sequence: TGTGCCAGCAGCCTTTTGGACAACAATGGCTACACCTTC. It translates to CASSLLDNNGYTF.

This clonotype was counted only a few times. The rearrangement links TRBV6-5 to TRBJ2-5; 10 nucleotides align to TRBD2. The germline gives CDR1 MNHEY, CDR2 SVGAGI. Unmatched junction bases numbered 4, after V lost 6 bases and J lost 0 bases. The CDR3 loop spans 15 amino acids. CDR3 sequence (DNA): TGTGCCAGCAGAAATAGCGGGGGGTACCAAGAGACCCAGTACTTC. Protein product: CASRNSGGYQETQYF.

The rearrangement joins TRBV7-2 to TRBJ2-1; D tentatively reads TRBD1 or TRBD2 (7 bases each). With 5 bases removed from V and 9 bases from J, the gap between germline ends came to 17 bases. Germline CDR1 SGHTA, CDR2 FQGNSA. The CDR3 is made up of 14 amino acids. The CDR3 protein is CASSPQGGAVEQFF. Written as DNA, the CDR3 is TGTGCCAGCAGCCCCCAGGGGGGGGCGGTTGAGCAGTTCTTC.

This clonotype was counted a few times. The chain is built from TRBV12-3 or TRBV12-4 and TRBJ1-1; D possibly corresponds to TRBD1 (5 bases). Between the trimmed V and J ends, which lost 5 bases and 0 bases, there was a span of 16 bases. CDR3 length: 16 amino acids. As DNA, the CDR3 is TGTGCCAGCAGTCTAGGGACCACGTGGATGAACACTGAAGCTTTCTTT. Translated, it gives CASSLGTTWMNTEAFF.

This clonotype occurred once. One junction end does not reproduce the germline sequence, and a read error may be involved. CDR3 residues: CVSSLGSPETQYF. The CDR3, as DNA: TGTGTCAGCAGCTTAGGGTCCCCAGAGACCCAGTACTTC. The rearrangement joins TRBV11-2 to TRBJ2-5; D ambiguous. Germline V gene data show CDR1 as SGHAT and CDR2 as FQNNGV. CDR3 length: 13 residues.

CDR3 in amino acids: CASSPGPGGFQETQYF. CDR3 nucleotides: TGCGCCAGCAGCCCGGGGCCGGGGGGATTCCAAGAGACCCAGTACTTC. V gene TRBV4-3 combines with J gene TRBJ2-5, with TRBD2 matching 7 bases. Germline CDR1 and CDR2: LGHNA and YSLEER. This CDR3 region has 16 residues. V lost 4 bases, J lost 1 base, and 9 bases stayed unmatched.

J is TRBJ1-2 and V is TRBV21-1; TRBD1, the table's D call, was not compared with the DNA. TRBV21-1 is a listed pseudogene. CDR3 length: 13 residues. The CDR3 DNA follows: TGTGCCAGCGGAGACAGGACCAACTATGGCTACACCTTC. Its translation: CASGDRTNYGYTF.